This T cell receptor beta chain was found in a study of T cells after yellow fever vaccination. Study context: Preparing low-cell-number fractions relied on SMART-Seq v4 Ultra Low Input.

V was shortened by 1 base and J by 16 bases, with 16 bases between the two germline ends. Per the germline V gene, CDR1 is SQVTM and CDR2 is ANQGSEA. The CDR3 covers 12 residues. TCRdb fed the 5' RACE reads into MiXCR, producing one record per CDR3 protein. The sample records 620,000 or so distinct CDR3 sequences, about a sixth being singletons. The sample in question was PBMCs, obtained around 5 days after the first yellow fever vaccination. V gene TRBV29-1 combines with J gene TRBJ1-4; D may be TRBD1 (5 bases). This sequence originates from a man between 18 and 29 years old who received the YFV17D yellow fever vaccine. The CDR3 loop reads CSVEGGRGRAFF. CDR3 DNA: TGCAGCGTTGAAGGTGGTAGGGGTCGCGCGTTTTTT.